This paragraph reports one T cell receptor beta chain. Its antigen is not known. This entry comes from a study of cytomegalovirus exposure and HLA in healthy donors. General study results and limits: Available immune exposure information covered CMV serostatus only.

This CDR3 is built from 14 residues. CDR1 and CDR2 (germline): MNHEY, SMNVEV (reference sequence). PCR amplification relied on 60 Vbeta primers (plus 13 Jbeta primers). Libraries were prepared by immunoSEQ multiplex PCR; TCRdb keeps only in-frame clonotypes and omits some of them. The sample records 98,000 or so clones, 78% being singletons. This TCR was recovered from a woman in her thirties or forties in good health and CMV-seronegative. The chain links TRBV27 to TRBJ2-5, with D perhaps TRBD1 (6 bases). The end of the DNA is better explained by TRBJ2-7, so the J call may be wrong. Sequenced material: PBMCs. The DNA for the CDR3 is TGTGCCACCCGATCCGGGACAAACTCCTACGAGCAGTACTTC. Protein product: CATRSGTNSYEQYF.